The 26 T cell receptor beta chains below were found in one sample sequenced in a study of blood T cell repertoires in COVID-19. Produced via immunoSEQ multiplex PCR; TCRdb's table is partial and in-frame only. The sample yields nearly 40,000 clones, approximately 90% seen once. Input material: peripheral blood. These receptors were taken from a man aged 50 to 59 in a cohort sampled during active COVID-19.

In this sample, this clone is large (0.1 to 1%). The chain recombines TRBV19 with TRBJ2-5; a weak D match, TRBD2 (6 bases). The CDR3 sequence is 14 residues long. Trimming took off 9 bases at V and 5 bases at J, with 19 bases between the two ends. Germline loops: CDR1 LNHDA, CDR2 SQIVND (reference sequence). This CDR3 is CASGGSRLGETQYF. The CDR3 nucleotides are TGTGCCAGCGGGGGTTCCCGCTTGGGTGAGACCCAGTACTTC.

V and J are TRBV10-3 and TRBJ2-3, with D hard to call. Germline loops: CDR1 ENHRY, CDR2 SYGVKD. The CDR3 totals 16 residues. Trimming removed 3 bases at V and 2 bases at J, with 15 bases between. The CDR3 sequence: CAISEKPTSYTDTQYF. The CDR3 bases are TGTGCCATCAGTGAAAAACCCACGAGCTACACAGATACGCAGTATTTT.

The CDR3 region is CASSLTWGDTEAFF. CDR3 bases: TGTGCCAGCAGCTTGACATGGGGGGACACTGAAGCTTTCTTT. The V and J genes are TRBV5-4 and TRBJ1-1; a possible D gene is TRBD1 (5 bases). The CDR3 is made up of 14 amino acids. With 1 base removed from V and 3 bases from J, the gap between germline ends came to 10 bases. From germline, CDR1 is SGHNT and CDR2 YYREEE (reference sequence).

The rearrangement uses TRBV4-1 and TRBJ2-7, with 9 bases matching TRBD2. CDR1 and CDR2 (germline): MGHRA, YSYEKL. The length of the CDR3 is 19 residues. V lost 1 base, J lost 3 bases, and 16 bases stayed unmatched. The CDR3 nucleotides are TGCGCCAGCAGCCAAGCGTACTGGTATCTAGCGGGAAGATTCTACGAGCAGTACGTC. It specifies CASSQAYWYLAGRFYEQYV.

The chain's CDR3 is CASRGGASGSTDTQYF. The CDR3 DNA reads TGTGCCAGCAGGGGGGGGGCTAGCGGAAGCACAGATACGCAGTATTTT. The chain is built from TRBV2 and TRBJ2-3, with TRBD2 as a possible D gene (7 bases). The V end was cut by 6 bases, the J end by 0 bases, with 16 bases between. The germline CDR1 and CDR2 sequences are SNHLY and FYNNEI. This CDR3 has 16 residues.

The chain is built from TRBV5-6 and TRBJ2-1, with D possibly TRBD1 on 5 matching bases. The V end was cut by 1 base, the J end by 0 bases, with 11 bases between. The CDR3 sequence is 16 residues long. From germline, CDR1 is SGHDT and CDR2 YYEEEE. The CDR3 reads CASSLWGLSSYNEQFF. Written as DNA, the CDR3 is TGTGCCAGCAGCTTGTGGGGCCTCTCCTCCTACAATGAGCAGTTCTTC. Looking up the rest from reference TRBV5-6 and TRBJ2-1 gives the full variable domain: DAGVTQSPTHLIKTRGQQVTLRCSPKSGHDTVSWYQQALGQGPQFIFQYYEEEERQRGNFPDRFSGHQFPNYSSELNVNALLLGDSALYLCASSLWGLSSYNEQFFGPGTRLTVL.

V gene TRBV5-4 combines with J gene TRBJ2-1, with TRBD2 matching over 11 bases. This CDR3 has 16 residues. Germline V gene lookup returns CDR1 SGHNT and CDR2 YYREEE (reference sequence). The trim removed 4 bases at V and 6 bases at J, leaving 9 bases unmatched. CDR3 amino acids: CASSHPTSGMGNEQFF. CDR3 in DNA: TGTGCCAGCAGCCACCCGACTAGCGGGATGGGCAATGAGCAGTTCTTC.

The chain couples TRBV25-1 to TRBJ1-1, with D hard to call. Trimming removed 0 bases at V and 11 bases at J, with 16 bases between. The CDR3 runs to 14 residues. Germline CDR1 is MGHDK and CDR2 is SYGVNS. The CDR3 spells CASSEYDRTAGAFF. The CDR3 DNA reads as TGTGCCAGCAGTGAATACGACCGAACTGCCGGGGCTTTCTTT.

This rearrangement joins TRBV13 to TRBJ1-6; weak D call: TRBD1 (5 bases). Germline loops: CDR1 PRHDT, CDR2 FYEKMQ (reference sequence). This CDR3 has 14 amino acids. V gave up 3 bases and J gave up 7 bases, with 10 bases separating them. CDR3 in DNA: TGTGCCAGCAGCTTGGGGGGAGCGAATTCACCCCTCCACTTT. The encoded protein is CASSLGGANSPLHF.

The chain carries TRBV7-3 and TRBJ2-2, with D possibly being TRBD1 (6 bases). V lost 3 bases, J lost 4 bases, and 12 bases lay in between. CDR1 and CDR2 (germline): SGHTA, FQGTGA. The CDR3 length is 15 residues. The CDR3: CASSFSQGSTGELFF. CDR3 nucleotides: TGTGCCAGCAGCTTCTCCCAGGGGAGCACCGGGGAGCTGTTTTTT.

This chain links TRBV19 with TRBJ2-1, with a tentative D call TRBD1 (6 bases). V was clipped by 3 bases and J by 6 bases, with 12 bases between them. The CDR3 contains 14 residues. The germline V gene encodes CDR1 LNHDA and CDR2 SQIVND (reference sequence). The CDR3 is CASSMTTGINEQFF. CDR3 nucleotides: TGTGCCAGTAGTATGACAACAGGGATCAATGAGCAGTTCTTC.

The chain recombines TRBV29-1 with TRBJ2-7, with no clear D. V dropped 4 bases and J dropped 2 bases, with 18 bases sitting between them. The length of the CDR3 is 15 residues. CDR1 and CDR2 (germline): SQVTM, ANQGSEA. Written as DNA, the CDR3 is TGCAGCGTTGTTCCCGCGGCGACGTTTACCTACGAGCAGTACTTC. It is translated as CSVVPAATFTYEQYF.

The CDR3 nucleotides are TGCAGCGTAGGACAGGGTTTTTCCGGGGAGCTGTTTTTT. It translates to CSVGQGFSGELFF. The V call is TRBV29-1, the J call TRBJ2-2, with 8 positions matching TRBD1. The CDR3 runs 13 residues. CDR1 SQVTM and CDR2 ANQGSEA come from the germline V gene. V trimming: 6 bases; J trimming: 6 bases; junction bases outside the gene matches: 6.

With respect to this clone: This same CDR3 is encoded by further DNA sequences in the sample. As DNA, the CDR3 is TGTGCCAGCAGTTATGGGGCAGGAAACTATGGCTACACCTTC. Its protein is CASSYGAGNYGYTF. The genes are TRBV6-5 and TRBJ1-2; perhaps TRBD1 as D (5 bases). The V gene lost 3 bases and the J gene lost 2 bases, with 10 bases spanning the gap. Germline V lookup: CDR1 MNHEY, CDR2 SVGAGI. The CDR3 runs to 14 residues.

The V call is TRBV4-1, the J call TRBJ2-3, with a possible D match to TRBD2 (6 bases). The CDR3 extends over 15 amino acids. Between the trimmed V and J ends, which lost 0 bases and 4 bases, there was a span of 11 bases. Germline V gene lookup returns CDR1 MGHRA and CDR2 YSYEKL. The CDR3: CASSQEDGSPDTQYF. Written as DNA, the CDR3 is TGCGCCAGCAGCCAAGAAGACGGGAGCCCAGATACGCAGTATTTT.

The chain has TRBV7-3 and TRBJ2-4; 7 nucleotides align to TRBD1. The CDR3 totals 18 residues. V shed 5 bases, J shed 2 bases, and the junction held 15 bases outside the gene matches. Germline values: CDR1 SGHTA, CDR2 FQGTGA. As DNA, the CDR3 is TGTGCCAGCAGCCCCACTCCCAGGGGGAGTGGGACCAAAAACATTCAGTACTTC. Encoded protein: CASSPTPRGSGTKNIQYF. The whole variable domain, remainder taken from reference TRBV7-3 and TRBJ2-4, is GAGVSQTPSNKVTEKGKYVELRCDPISGHTALYWYRQSLGQGPEFLIYFQGTGAADDSGLPNDRFFAVRPEGSVSTLKIQRTERGDSAVYLCASSPTPRGSGTKNIQYFGAGTRLSVL.

V usage is TRBV5-4 and J usage is TRBJ2-3, with D perhaps TRBD2 (6 bases). Trimming left V 4 bases short and J 6 bases short, with 21 bases between. Germline V CDR1 and CDR2: SGHNT, YYREEE (reference sequence). The CDR3 covers 16 residues. The CDR3 is CASSPDGSLSMDTQYF. The DNA for the CDR3 is TGTGCCAGCAGCCCCGACGGGAGCCTATCGATGGATACGCAGTATTTT.

The chain has TRBV15 and TRBJ1-1; D remains unclear. The V and J ends lost 4 bases and 5 bases respectively, with 11 bases between them. The germline gives CDR1 LNHNV, CDR2 YYDKDF (reference sequence). CDR3 length equals 13 residues. Here the CDR3 DNA reads TGTGCCACCAGCACCGGTCGGGGAACTGAAGCTTTCTTT. Residues: CATSTGRGTEAFF.

The chain uses TRBV3-1 (or the pseudogene TRBV3-2) and TRBJ2-7, with D unresolved. The CDR3 totals 14 residues. The germline V gene encodes CDR1 LGHDT and CDR2 YNNKEL (reference sequence). V gave up 4 bases and J gave up 3 bases, with 13 bases separating them. The CDR3 loop is CASSPTIDGYEQYF. In DNA form, the CDR3 reads TGTGCCAGCAGCCCAACTATCGACGGCTACGAGCAGTACTTC.

This clone was seen a single time. This chain uses TRBV4-1 with TRBJ2-3, with 7 bases matching TRBD2. CDR1 is MGHRA, CDR2 YSYEKL, per germline. The CDR3 covers 16 residues. J gave up 0 bases and V 4 bases, and 7 bases lay outside the gene matches. CDR3 nucleotides: TGCGCCAGCAGCCTCGCAGGTAGCGGGAGCACAGATACGCAGTATTTT. It encodes CASSLAGSGSTDTQYF.

The chain links TRBV27 to TRBJ2-1; D may be TRBD1 (6 bases). V gave up 8 bases and J gave up 7 bases, with 24 bases separating them. The CDR3 has 16 residues. The V gene's germline CDR1 is MNHEY and CDR2 SMNVEV (reference sequence). The CDR3 loop reads CASASGTTLGGNEQFF. As DNA, the CDR3 is TGTGCCAGCGCGTCGGGCACCACTTTAGGGGGAAATGAGCAGTTCTTC.

CDR3 region: CASSLRGQGGTGYGYTF. CDR3 bases: TGCGCCAGCAGCTTGAGAGGGCAGGGAGGGACCGGCTATGGCTACACCTTC. The chain joins TRBV5-1 to TRBJ1-2, with D possibly being TRBD1 (5 bases). CDR1 is SGHRS and CDR2 is YFSETQ in the germline V gene. Trimming cost V 1 base and J 4 bases, with 20 bases left between them. This CDR3 is built from 17 residues.

This chain joins TRBV11-3 and TRBJ2-7; D is uncertain. Deletions cut 2 bases from V and 12 bases from J, with 20 bases between. This CDR3 contains 14 residues. The V gene's germline CDR1 is SGHNT and CDR2 YENEEA. CDR3 protein: CASSLTGHSSLSYF. The CDR3 nucleotides are TGTGCCAGCAGCTTAACCGGCCACAGTTCCCTCTCGTACTTC.

The V gene is TRBV9, the J gene TRBJ2-2; D perhaps matches TRBD2 (6 bases). Germline assignment: CDR1 SGDLS and CDR2 YYNGEE. Deletions cut 3 bases from V and 6 bases from J, with 6 bases between. The CDR3 consists of 12 residues. The CDR3 sequence is CASSGGAGELFF. The CDR3 DNA is TGTGCCAGCAGCGGGGGGGCCGGGGAGCTGTTTTTT.

J is TRBJ2-1 and V is TRBV13, with 12 bases that match TRBD2. The CDR3 runs 16 residues. Germline loops: CDR1 PRHDT, CDR2 FYEKMQ (reference sequence). The V and J ends lost 4 bases and 6 bases, in that order; junction bases with no gene match: 7. CDR3 nucleotides: TGTGCCAGCAGCTCCAGACTAGCGGGGGTCACCAATGAGCAGTTCTTC. Protein sequence: CASSSRLAGVTNEQFF.

The chain links TRBV3-1 (or the pseudogene TRBV3-2) to TRBJ1-4, with D perhaps matching TRBD1 (5 bases). The CDR3 is 15 residues long. The germline CDR1 and CDR2 sequences are LGHDT and YNNKEL (reference sequence). Trimming stripped 5 bases from V and 2 bases from J, with 12 bases between. CDR3 in DNA: TGTGCCAGCAGCTCCTTTAGGGGCACTAATGAAAAACTGTTTTTT. Protein product: CASSSFRGTNEKLFF.